This TCR beta chain was retrieved from a study of human T cells and chemical hapten exposure. V was shortened by 5 bases and J by 2 bases, with 26 bases between the two germline ends. Germline CDR1 SEHNR, CDR2 FQNEAQ (reference sequence). The CDR3 is 19 amino acids. This clonotype has at least ten counts. Total RNA extraction was carried out from unfractionated whole blood. TCRdb re-called the 5' RACE reads through MiXCR, storing one row per CDR3 protein. This sample has about 80,000 distinct CDR3 sequences; under 10% occur once, and the top ten carry under 3%. The source is a male donor in good health. V usage is TRBV7-9 and J usage is TRBJ2-3; a possible D gene is TRBD1 (6 bases). CDR3 protein: CASSPRNSLQGEYTDTQYF. The DNA of the CDR3 is TGTGCCAGCAGCCCAAGGAACTCCCTACAGGGAGAGTACACAGATACGCAGTATTTT.